This is a list of T cell receptor beta chains from one sample in a study of identical twins. TCRdb independently ran MiXCR on the 5' RACE reads; one entry per CDR3 protein. The top ten hold about 9.1% of the sample, which has a few hundred thousand distinct CDR3 sequences, 8.5% to 10% seen once. Sequencing used naive T cells sorted from blood. The receptor source for this set is a woman aged 50 to 65 in good health. The CDR3 runs from the conserved cysteine through the conserved F or W. The D gene is left open where the match is weak. Not every row has a clone size; where given, it reads once, few, many or a size class.

v_gene,j_gene,d_gene,abundance,CDR3aa,CDR3nt
TRBV5-1,TRBJ2-1,TRBD2,many,CASSLGPAGVSNEQFF,TGCGCCAGCAGCTTGGGCCCGGCGGGAGTATCTAATGAGCAGTTCTTC
TRBV3-1,TRBJ2-3,TRBD2,many,CASRLTSKYTDTQYF,TGTGCCAGCAGATTGACTAGCAAGTACACAGATACGCAGTATTTT
TRBV5-1,TRBJ2-1,TRBD2,NA,CASSLAGGSFYNEQFF,TGCGCCAGCAGCTTAGCGGGAGGTTCTTTTTACAATGAGCAGTTCTTC
TRBV10-2,TRBJ2-3,TRBD2,many,CASSESGAGGPSDTQYF,TGCGCCAGCAGTGAGTCGGGAGCGGGAGGGCCGTCCGATACGCAGTATTTT
TRBV12-5,TRBJ2-1,NA,many,CASGLAYRTVSYNEQFF,TGTGCTAGTGGTTTGGCATACCGGACGGTTTCCTACAATGAGCAGTTCTTC
TRBV9,TRBJ1-3,NA,NA,CASSPGHQDGNTIYF,TGTGCCAGCTCTCCGGGACACCAGGATGGAAACACCATATATTTT
TRBV7-2,TRBJ1-5,NA,few,CASSLSGYGYQPQHF,TGTGCCAGCAGCTTATCCGGTTATGGCTATCAGCCCCAGCATTTT
TRBV24-1,TRBJ2-5,NA,NA,CATSDLVEETQYF,TGTGCCACCAGTGACCTGGTAGAAGAGACCCAGTACTTC
TRBV28,TRBJ2-1,TRBD2,few,CASSSGILAGGGNEQFF,TGTGCCAGCAGTTCTGGGATCCTAGCGGGAGGTGGTAATGAGCAGTTCTTC
TRBV3-1,TRBJ2-5,NA,NA,CASSRRRGDQETQYF,TGTGCCAGCAGCCGCCGAAGAGGAGACCAAGAGACCCAGTACTTC
TRBV23-1,TRBJ2-2,NA,NA,CASSQSREGGHRGAVFF,NA
TRBV14,TRBJ1-1,NA,few,CASSRRTGRGTEAFF,TGTGCCAGCAGCCGCCGAACCGGAAGGGGCACTGAAGCTTTCTTT
TRBV11-2,TRBJ2-1,NA,NA,CASSLEGGIVIEQFF,TGTGCCAGCAGCTTAGAAGGCGGGATAGTCATTGAGCAGTTCTTC
TRBV29-1,TRBJ2-5,NA,NA,CSVQGSIAAIQETQYF,TGCAGCGTACAGGGTTCGATAGCGGCAATACAAGAGACCCAGTACTTC
TRBV20-1,TRBJ1-4,NA,few,CSASGEGLSEKLFF,TGCAGTGCTAGTGGGGAGGGGTTATCTGAAAAACTGTTTTTT
TRBV15,TRBJ2-2,TRBD2,few,CATSRKNSGTTGELFF,TGTGCCACCAGCAGGAAGAACAGCGGGACCACCGGGGAGCTGTTTTTT
TRBV7-9,TRBJ2-2,NA,few,CASSSYGIANTGELFF,TGTGCCAGCAGCTCCTACGGGATCGCGAACACCGGGGAGCTGTTTTTT
TRBV2,TRBJ2-1,NA,few,CASKDTFEQFF,TGTGCCAGCAAAGACACCTTTGAGCAGTTCTTC
TRBV5-1,TRBJ2-2,NA,many,CASGGQGLGELFF,TGCGCCAGCGGAGGCCAGGGGCTAGGGGAGCTGTTTTTT
TRBV20-1,TRBJ2-1,NA,many,CSARSPNEQFF,TGCAGTGCTAGATCGCCGAATGAGCAGTTCTTC
TRBV5-4,TRBJ1-1,TRBD1,few,CASSPGTGRTGTEAFF,TGTGCCAGCAGTCCCGGGACAGGTCGAACGGGCACTGAAGCTTTCTTT
TRBV5-1,TRBJ2-1,TRBD2,few,CASRGTSLQFGNEQFF,TGCGCCAGCAGGGGGACTAGCCTTCAATTCGGGAATGAGCAGTTCTTC
TRBV11-2,TRBJ2-1,NA,many,CASSLAAPYNEQFF,TGTGCCAGCAGCTTAGCGGCACCCTACAATGAGCAGTTCTTC
TRBV7-9,TRBJ1-1,NA,many,CASSLEVTEAFF,TGTGCCAGCAGCTTAGAGGTCACTGAAGCTTTCTTT
TRBV27,TRBJ2-3,NA,few,CASMETPGTLFSSTDTQYF,TGTGCCAGCATGGAAACTCCCGGGACCCTTTTTTCTAGCACAGATACGCAGTATTTT
TRBV9,TRBJ1-1,NA,NA,CASSVARNTEAFF,TGTGCCAGCAGCGTAGCAAGGAACACTGAAGCTTTCTTT
TRBV29-1,TRBJ2-1,TRBD2,many,CSVEGTSGSLSYNEQFF,TGCAGCGTTGAGGGGACTAGCGGGAGCCTCTCTTACAATGAGCAGTTCTTC
TRBV28,TRBJ1-1,NA,many,CASRVIETEAFF,TGTGCCAGCAGGGTAATAGAGACTGAAGCTTTCTTT
TRBV25-1,TRBJ2-5,NA,few,CASSEVDRAPGTQYF,TGTGCCAGCAGTGAAGTGGACAGAGCGCCGGGGACCCAGTACTTC
TRBV4-1,TRBJ2-7,TRBD2,many,CASSLWVGGNEQYF,TGCGCCAGCAGCCTCTGGGTGGGAGGGAATGAGCAGTACTTC
TRBV29-1,TRBJ2-5,TRBD2,NA,CSVELAGGSETQYF,TGCAGCGTTGAGTTAGCGGGAGGATCGGAGACCCAGTACTTC
TRBV12-3/TRBV12-4,TRBJ2-2,NA,few,CASSQRLGGELFF,TGTGCCAGCAGCCAACGGCTGGGCGGGGAGCTGTTTTTT
TRBV5-1,TRBJ2-7,NA,NA,CASSPHLSSYEQYF,TGCGCCAGCAGCCCCCACTTGAGCTCCTACGAGCAGTACTTC
TRBV14,TRBJ2-3,NA,NA,CASSLQLTSTDTQYF,TGTGCCAGCAGCTTACAGCTAACTAGCACAGATACGCAGTATTTT
TRBV6-2/TRBV6-3,TRBJ2-3,NA,NA,CASSYGSAADTQYF,TGTGCCAGCAGTTACGGTAGCGCCGCGGATACGCAGTATTTT
TRBV15,TRBJ2-7,NA,NA,CATSRDVDGSYEQYF,TGTGCCACCAGCAGAGATGTGGACGGCTCCTACGAGCAGTACTTC
TRBV12-3/TRBV12-4,TRBJ2-3,TRBD2,NA,CASSQSGGGSTDTQYF,TGTGCCAGCAGCCAGAGCGGGGGAGGGTCGACAGATACGCAGTATTTT
TRBV18,TRBJ2-3,NA,NA,CASSRVADLSTDTQYF,TGTGCCAGCTCCCGAGTTGCGGACCTTAGCACAGATACGCAGTATTTT
TRBV4-2,TRBJ2-5,NA,NA,CASSQVVGAQETQYF,TGTGCCAGCAGCCAAGTGGTCGGGGCCCAAGAGACCCAGTACTTC
TRBV29-1,TRBJ2-5,TRBD2,few,CSVEGGGLEGQYF,TGCAGCGTTGAAGGGGGAGGGCTCGAAGGCCAGTACTTC
TRBV27,TRBJ2-7,TRBD2,NA,CASSLSAGTSGAYEQYF,TGTGCCAGCAGTTTATCAGCAGGGACTAGCGGCGCCTACGAGCAGTACTTC